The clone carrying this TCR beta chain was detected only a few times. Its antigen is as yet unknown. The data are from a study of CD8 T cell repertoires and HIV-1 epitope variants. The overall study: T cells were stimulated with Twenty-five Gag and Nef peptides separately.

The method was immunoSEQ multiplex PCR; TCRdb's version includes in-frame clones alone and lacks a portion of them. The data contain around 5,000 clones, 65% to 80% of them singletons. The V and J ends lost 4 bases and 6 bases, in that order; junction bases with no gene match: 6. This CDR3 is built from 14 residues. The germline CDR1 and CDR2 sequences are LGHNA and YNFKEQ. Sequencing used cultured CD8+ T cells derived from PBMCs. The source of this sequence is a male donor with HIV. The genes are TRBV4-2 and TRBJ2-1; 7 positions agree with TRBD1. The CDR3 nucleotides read TGTGCCAGCAGCCCATCACGGGACAGCAATGAGCAGTTCTTC. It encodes CASSPSRDSNEQFF.